The clone carrying this T cell receptor beta chain was counted once. The antigen remains unidentified. Germline V gene sequence: CDR1 SGHNT, CDR2 YYREEE (reference sequence). Trimming removed 4 bases at V and 2 bases at J, with 19 bases between. This CDR3 contains 16 residues. This record comes from a study of cytomegalovirus exposure and HLA in healthy donors. Study results and limitations: Testing in vitro showed a few CMV-associated chains specific for CMV antigens. Presence/absence analyses rested on an assumption that sequencing depth was roughly uniform across donors. Reportedly, TCR beta sequences accurately predicted HLA-A and HLA-B alleles in most subjects.

PCR primers comprised 60 Vbeta and 13 Jbeta primers. Produced via immunoSEQ multiplex PCR; TCRdb's table is partial and in-frame only. The sample lists about 270,000 clones, 70% to 90% seen once, with around 4% in the top ten. Sequenced material: PBMCs. V and J are TRBV5-4 and TRBJ2-7; weak D call: TRBD1 (6 bases). The clonotype comes from a middle-aged man in good health and CMV-seropositive. This CDR3 is CASSHNVVRGTYEQYF. The CDR3 region has the DNA TGTGCCAGCAGCCACAATGTGGTCAGGGGAACCTACGAGCAGTACTTC.